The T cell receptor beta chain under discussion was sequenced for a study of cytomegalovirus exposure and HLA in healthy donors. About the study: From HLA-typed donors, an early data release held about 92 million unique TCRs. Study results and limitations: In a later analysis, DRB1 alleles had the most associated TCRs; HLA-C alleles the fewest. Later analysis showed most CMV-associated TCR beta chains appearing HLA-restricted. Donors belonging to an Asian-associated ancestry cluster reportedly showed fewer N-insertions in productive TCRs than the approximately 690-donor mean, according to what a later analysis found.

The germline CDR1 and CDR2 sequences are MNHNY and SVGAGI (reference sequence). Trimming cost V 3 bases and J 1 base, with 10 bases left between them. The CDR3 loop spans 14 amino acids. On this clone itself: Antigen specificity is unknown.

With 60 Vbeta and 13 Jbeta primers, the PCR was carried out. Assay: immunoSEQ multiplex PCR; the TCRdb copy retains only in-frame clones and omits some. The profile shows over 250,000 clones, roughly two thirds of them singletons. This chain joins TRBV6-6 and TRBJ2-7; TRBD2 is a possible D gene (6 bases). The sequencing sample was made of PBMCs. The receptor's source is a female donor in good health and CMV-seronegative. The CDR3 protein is CASSYRGVSYEQYF. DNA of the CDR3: TGTGCCAGCAGTTATCGCGGGGTGTCCTACGAGCAGTACTTC.